Detailed here is one TCR beta chain. What it recognizes is unknown. The sample originates from a study of shared clonotypes between healthy human individuals. Study observations and caveats: Relative to their counterparts shared across all four donors, non-shared clonotypes exhibited diminished generation probabilities. Estimated richness was generally greater in naive than memory subsets.

Sequencing was performed with immunoSEQ multiplex PCR; in TCRdb, only in-frame clones are kept and a portion is missing. The sample lists 1,400,000 or so clones, 97% to 99% occurring once. CDR3 length: 16 residues. Germline CDR1 and CDR2: SGHAT and FQNNGV. V shed 3 bases and J 8 bases; nucleotides not matched to a gene: 13. The chain is built from TRBV11-2 and TRBJ2-1; 7 positions agree with TRBD2. The sequenced sample was naive CD4+ T cells sorted from blood. Documented subset: CD45RA+ positively selected. This sequence originates from a man between 25 and 39 years old in good health. The CDR3: CASSFRSRGSGDEQFF. CDR3 bases: TGTGCCAGCAGCTTTAGATCTCGCGGGAGCGGGGATGAGCAGTTCTTC.